This T cell receptor beta chain was identified in a study of siplizumab effects on memory and regulatory T cells. This CDR3 region has 14 residues. Trimming cost V 6 bases and J 4 bases; bases outside gene matches: 9. Looked up from germline, CDR1 is MNHNS and CDR2 is SASEGT. Sequencing used immunoSEQ multiplex PCR; TCRdb keeps in-frame clones, though not all of them. This table has 100,000 or so clones, under 95% appearing once. Sequenced sample: Tregs sorted from blood. This chain connects TRBV6-1 to TRBJ2-7; 7 bases are shared with TRBD1. The clonotype originates from a human donor in good health. CDR3 sequence: CASSPRQGPYEQYF. The CDR3 DNA is TGTGCCAGCAGCCCCCGACAGGGCCCATACGAGCAGTACTTC.